A selection of T cell receptor beta chains follows, all from one sample in a study of spatial heterogeneity in lung cancer. TCRdb used MiXCR to reprocess the 5' RACE reads, holding one entry per CDR3 protein. The repertoire holds roughly 100,000 distinct CDR3 sequences, roughly 10% seen once, with 6.5% to 8.5% in the top ten. The sample consisted of PBMCs, taken at surgery. All receptors derive from a male donor with early-stage non-small cell lung cancer. CDR3s include the opening cysteine and the closing phenylalanine or tryptophan. D genes are given only for firm matches. Expanded clones are given a class, and other clones once, few, many or no size at all.

j_gene: TRBJ2-7; d_gene: -; abundance: few; v_gene: TRBV28; CDR3nt: TGTGCCAGCAGTTTAGGTCGCGGGACCTCCTACGAGCAGTACTTC; CDR3aa: CASSLGRGTSYEQYF
j_gene: TRBJ2-1; d_gene: -; abundance: -; v_gene: TRBV12-3/TRBV12-4; CDR3nt: TGTGCCAGCAGTTTAAGCTCCCCAAGGAAGTTCTTC; CDR3aa: CASSLSSPRKFF
j_gene: TRBJ2-7; d_gene: -; abundance: few; v_gene: TRBV14; CDR3nt: TGTGCCAGCAGCCAAGATAGTAAAGGACGCGGGCAGTACTTC; CDR3aa: CASSQDSKGRGQYF
j_gene: TRBJ2-2; d_gene: -; abundance: -; v_gene: TRBV25-1; CDR3nt: TGTGCCAGCAGTTCAGGGTTGAACACCGGGGAGCTGTTTTTT; CDR3aa: CASSSGLNTGELFF
j_gene: TRBJ2-3; d_gene: TRBD2; abundance: few; v_gene: TRBV28; CDR3nt: TGTGCCAGCAGTTTTAGGTCTCTAGCGGGAGGGCCTGATACGCAGTATTTT; CDR3aa: CASSFRSLAGGPDTQYF
j_gene: TRBJ2-7; d_gene: -; abundance: few; v_gene: TRBV2; CDR3nt: TGTGCCAGCAGTGGCTTGAGGAGGGGTTCCTACGAGCAGTACTTC; CDR3aa: CASSGLRRGSYEQYF
j_gene: TRBJ2-7; d_gene: TRBD1; abundance: many; v_gene: TRBV14; CDR3nt: TGTGCCAGCAGCCTCCGACAGGGGCCTTTCTACGAGCAGTACTTC; CDR3aa: CASSLRQGPFYEQYF
j_gene: TRBJ2-7; d_gene: -; abundance: -; v_gene: TRBV2; CDR3nt: TGTGCCAGCAGTGATCGGGTCGCCTACGAGCAGTACTTC; CDR3aa: CASSDRVAYEQYF
j_gene: TRBJ1-1; d_gene: -; abundance: many; v_gene: TRBV2; CDR3nt: TGTGCCAGCAGTACCAGACAAATCACTGAAGCTTTCTTT; CDR3aa: CASSTRQITEAFF
j_gene: TRBJ1-2; d_gene: -; abundance: few; v_gene: TRBV28; CDR3nt: TGTGCCAGCAGTTTACCTGCGGGGGCTGGCTACACCTTC; CDR3aa: CASSLPAGAGYTF
j_gene: TRBJ2-3; d_gene: TRBD2; abundance: once; v_gene: TRBV20-1; CDR3nt: TGCAGTGCTAAGGGACTAGCGGGGGTCACAGATACGCAGTATTTT; CDR3aa: CSAKGLAGVTDTQYF
j_gene: TRBJ2-3; d_gene: TRBD2; abundance: -; v_gene: TRBV5-5; CDR3nt: TGTGCCAGCGGGCCTCTAGCGGGGGGCACAGATACGCAGTATTTT; CDR3aa: CASGPLAGGTDTQYF
j_gene: TRBJ2-1; d_gene: -; abundance: -; v_gene: TRBV11-3; CDR3nt: TGTGCCAGCAGCTCGAGCGCTAGCGCTGAATACAATGAGCAGTTCTTC; CDR3aa: CASSSSASAEYNEQFF
j_gene: TRBJ2-2; d_gene: TRBD2; abundance: -; v_gene: TRBV6-4; CDR3nt: TGTGCCAGCAGTGTGACTAGCGGGAACACCGGGGAGCTGTTTTTT; CDR3aa: CASSVTSGNTGELFF
j_gene: TRBJ2-2; d_gene: -; abundance: many; v_gene: TRBV12-5; CDR3nt: TGTGCTAGTGCCTTAGGAACCGGGGAGCTGTTTTTT; CDR3aa: CASALGTGELFF
j_gene: TRBJ1-6; d_gene: -; abundance: many; v_gene: TRBV11-2; CDR3nt: TGTGCCAGCAGCTTAGGGCAGCTTTATAATTCACCCCTCCACTTT; CDR3aa: CASSLGQLYNSPLHF
j_gene: TRBJ2-7; d_gene: -; abundance: few; v_gene: TRBV4-2; CDR3nt: TGTGCCAGCAGCCATATCAGGGGATACGAGCAGTACTTC; CDR3aa: CASSHIRGYEQYF
j_gene: TRBJ2-7; d_gene: TRBD2; abundance: -; v_gene: TRBV24-1; CDR3nt: TGTGCCACCAGTGACTCACTAGCGGGCGCCTACGAGCAGTACTTC; CDR3aa: CATSDSLAGAYEQYF
j_gene: TRBJ1-1; d_gene: -; abundance: -; v_gene: TRBV7-9; CDR3nt: TGTGCCAGCGCCTACGGGAGCATGAACACTGAAGCTTTCTTT; CDR3aa: CASAYGSMNTEAFF
j_gene: TRBJ2-7; d_gene: -; abundance: few; v_gene: TRBV28; CDR3nt: TGTGCCAGCAGTTCGAGGGCCACCTCCTACGAGCAGTACTTC; CDR3aa: CASSSRATSYEQYF
j_gene: TRBJ1-2; d_gene: TRBD1; abundance: many; v_gene: TRBV6-5; CDR3nt: TGTGCCAGCAGGAAAACAGGGGGCGGCTATGGCTACACCTTC; CDR3aa: CASRKTGGGYGYTF
j_gene: TRBJ1-2; d_gene: TRBD1; abundance: many; v_gene: TRBV24-1; CDR3nt: TGTGCCACCAGTGATTCCAGGGGGCTAGTCTATGGCTACACCTTC; CDR3aa: CATSDSRGLVYGYTF
j_gene: TRBJ1-3; d_gene: -; abundance: -; v_gene: TRBV5-1; CDR3nt: TGCGCCAGCAGCACATCTACGCCTGGAAACACCATATATTTT; CDR3aa: CASSTSTPGNTIYF
j_gene: TRBJ2-7; d_gene: TRBD2; abundance: -; v_gene: TRBV19; CDR3nt: TGTGCCAGTAGTATCCCCGGCCTAGCGGGGGACGAGCAGTACTTC; CDR3aa: CASSIPGLAGDEQYF
j_gene: TRBJ2-7; d_gene: TRBD2; abundance: many; v_gene: TRBV6-1; CDR3nt: TGTGCCAGCAGTGAAGGGACTAGCGGATTATACGAGCAGTACTTC; CDR3aa: CASSEGTSGLYEQYF
j_gene: TRBJ1-1; d_gene: -; abundance: many; v_gene: TRBV29-1; CDR3nt: TGCAGCGTCTCCTACCGGGACGAAGCTTTCTTT; CDR3aa: CSVSYRDEAFF
j_gene: TRBJ1-6; d_gene: -; abundance: many; v_gene: TRBV6-6; CDR3nt: TGTGCCAGCAGTTACTCGATAGCCAGTAATTCACCCCTCCACTTT; CDR3aa: CASSYSIASNSPLHF
j_gene: TRBJ2-1; d_gene: TRBD2; abundance: -; v_gene: TRBV2; CDR3nt: TGTGCCAGCAGTGACGGCGGGAGGGCCTACAATGAGCAGTTCTTC; CDR3aa: CASSDGGRAYNEQFF
j_gene: TRBJ1-1; d_gene: -; abundance: few; v_gene: TRBV20-1; CDR3nt: TGCAGTGCTAAAGGGGACAAGGGGGGCACTGAAGCTTTCTTT; CDR3aa: CSAKGDKGGTEAFF
j_gene: TRBJ2-1; d_gene: -; abundance: -; v_gene: TRBV29-1; CDR3nt: TGCAGCGCTAGAGCGGAGGAGGGTGAGCAGTTCTTC; CDR3aa: CSARAEEGEQFF
j_gene: TRBJ1-1; d_gene: -; abundance: many; v_gene: TRBV27; CDR3nt: TGTGCCAGCAGTTTAGTCGGGGGCGATTTTAAAGCTTTCTTT; CDR3aa: CASSLVGGDFKAFF
j_gene: TRBJ2-7; d_gene: TRBD2; abundance: many; v_gene: TRBV20-1; CDR3nt: TGCAGTGCCAGACCGGGACTAGCGGGCTACGAGCAGTACTTC; CDR3aa: CSARPGLAGYEQYF
j_gene: TRBJ2-4; d_gene: -; abundance: many; v_gene: TRBV6-1; CDR3nt: TGTGCCAGCAGTGATCCGTATCGGGCAAACAAAAACATTCAGTACTTC; CDR3aa: CASSDPYRANKNIQYF
j_gene: TRBJ1-3; d_gene: -; abundance: -; v_gene: TRBV10-3; CDR3nt: TGTGCCATCAGTGAGGGGACCCGGACGAAAGGAAACACCATATATTTT; CDR3aa: CAISEGTRTKGNTIYF
j_gene: TRBJ1-3; d_gene: -; abundance: -; v_gene: TRBV12-3/TRBV12-4; CDR3nt: TGTGCCAGCAGCAACGGGTTAAGCTCTGGAAACACCATATATTTT; CDR3aa: CASSNGLSSGNTIYF
j_gene: TRBJ1-1; d_gene: TRBD1; abundance: -; v_gene: TRBV5-1; CDR3nt: TGCGCCAGCCGCGCCGAGACAGGGTCAATGAACACTGAAGCTTTCTTT; CDR3aa: CASRAETGSMNTEAFF
j_gene: TRBJ2-7; d_gene: -; abundance: few; v_gene: TRBV6-2/TRBV6-3; CDR3nt: TGTGCCAGCAGTTACTCGCCCAGGAGCTCCTACGAGCAGTACTTC; CDR3aa: CASSYSPRSSYEQYF
j_gene: TRBJ2-7; d_gene: -; abundance: many; v_gene: TRBV5-1; CDR3nt: TGCGCCAGCAGCTTCGACCAAGACGGCTACGAGCAGTACTTC; CDR3aa: CASSFDQDGYEQYF